These 25 T cell receptor beta chains were all obtained from the same sample, sequenced in a study of identical twins. Each CDR3 protein gets one entry after TCRdb re-called the 5' RACE reads with MiXCR. The sample consists of a few hundred thousand distinct CDR3 sequences, around 20% of them appearing once. The sequenced sample was naive T cells sorted from blood. Receptors were obtained from a man between 45 and 60 years old in good health.

This clonotype has just a few counts. The rearrangement uses TRBV6-2 or TRBV6-3 and TRBJ2-1; D uncertain. V was pared by 2 bases and J by 7 bases, with 6 bases between. This CDR3 has 12 residues. The germline gives CDR1 MNHEY, CDR2 SVGEGT. Here the CDR3 reads CASSYPRNEQFF. For the CDR3, the DNA is TGTGCCAGCAGTTACCCCCGGAATGAGCAGTTCTTC.

The chain links TRBV3-1 to TRBJ2-7, with 7 bases aligning to TRBD2. Germline loops: CDR1 LGHDT, CDR2 YNNKEL (reference sequence). The CDR3 totals 15 residues. The V gene end was trimmed by 4 bases and the J gene end by 7 bases; junction bases not matched to a gene: 13. The CDR3 loop is CASSPPGGRAREQYF. The CDR3 nucleotides are TGTGCCAGCAGCCCGCCGGGCGGGAGAGCAAGAGAGCAGTACTTC.

This clonotype occurred a few times. The V and J genes are TRBV5-5 and TRBJ2-5, with TRBD2 identical over 10 bases. CDR1 is SGHKS and CDR2 is YYEKEE in the germline V gene (reference sequence). V dropped 0 bases and J dropped 5; count of bases not matched to a gene: 10. The CDR3 spans 17 residues. The DNA of the CDR3 is TGTGCCAGCAGCTTGGGGATTCGTCTAGCGGGGGCTGAGACCCAGTACTTC. Amino acids: CASSLGIRLAGAETQYF.

The chain links TRBV19 to TRBJ2-6; D call uncertain. The CDR3 runs to 14 residues. Trimming took 7 bases from V and 0 from J, leaving 7 bases between them. CDR1 is LNHDA and CDR2 is SQIVND in the germline V gene (reference sequence). The CDR3 region is CASKASSGANVLTF. Here the CDR3 DNA reads TGTGCCAGTAAAGCGAGCTCTGGGGCCAACGTCCTGACTTTC.

This clonotype was seen at least ten times. J is TRBJ2-3 and V is TRBV12-3 or TRBV12-4, with D possibly TRBD2 on 6 matching bases. Trimming took off 6 bases at V and 5 bases at J, with 12 bases between the two ends. The CDR3 is 13 amino acids. The CDR3 is CASSSNGGDTQYF. As DNA, the CDR3 is TGTGCCAGCAGCTCGAACGGGGGAGATACGCAGTATTTT.

This clonotype was seen a handful of times. The chain recombines TRBV6-1 with TRBJ2-7; D is perhaps TRBD1 or TRBD2 (5 bases each). V was shortened by 0 bases and J by 4 bases, with 16 bases between the two germline ends. Per the germline V gene, CDR1 is MNHNS and CDR2 is SASEGT. This CDR3 spans 16 amino acids. The CDR3 here is CASSEADGAAGYEQYF. In nucleotides, the CDR3 is TGTGCCAGCAGTGAAGCTGACGGGGCTGCGGGTTACGAGCAGTACTTC.

The rearrangement joins TRBV5-5 to TRBJ2-1; D is ambiguous. This CDR3 is built from 15 residues. In germline, CDR1 is SGHKS, CDR2 YYEKEE (reference sequence). V lost 4 bases, J lost 0 bases, and 11 bases lay in between. The CDR3 is CASSPVQPSYNEQFF. CDR3 DNA sequence: TGTGCCAGCAGCCCTGTCCAGCCCTCCTACAATGAGCAGTTCTTC.

Ten or more counts support this clonotype. The chain uses TRBV7-9 and TRBJ2-2; 8 bases align to TRBD2. This CDR3 contains 16 residues. V lost 1 base and J lost 0; bases outside the gene matches: 1. Germline CDR1 and CDR2: SEHNR and FQNEAQ (reference sequence). CDR3 sequence reads: CASSLVAGTNTGELFF. CDR3 in DNA: TGTGCCAGCAGCTTAGTAGCGGGGACGAACACCGGGGAGCTGTTTTTT. Complete variable domain (other parts from reference TRBV7-9 and TRBJ2-2): DTGVSQNPRHKITKRGQNVTFRCDPISEHNRLYWYRQTLGQGPEFLTYFQNEAQLEKSRLLSDRFSAERPKGSFSTLEIQRTEQGDSAMYLCASSLVAGTNTGELFFGEGSRLTVL.

The chain combines TRBV5-1 with TRBJ1-4, with D possibly being TRBD1 (5 bases). This CDR3 spans 14 amino acids. Per germline, CDR1 SGHRS and CDR2 YFSETQ. V lost 0 bases, J lost 5 bases, and 8 bases lay in between. Here the CDR3 reads CASSLVPGNEKLFF. In nucleotides, the CDR3 is TGCGCCAGCAGCTTGGTTCCAGGGAATGAAAAACTGTTTTTT.

This clonotype was counted only a few times. The J gene is TRBJ2-4, the V gene TRBV20-1; unclear D gene. CDR1 is DFQATT and CDR2 is SNEGSKA in the germline V gene (reference sequence). V lost 7 bases to trimming and J lost 0 bases, with 16 bases between them. CDR3 length: 15 residues. The CDR3 is CSEIHRHSAKNIQYF. The CDR3 bases are TGCAGTGAAATCCATCGACACTCAGCCAAAAACATTCAGTACTTC.

Ten or more counts support this clonotype. The chain has TRBV5-1 and TRBJ2-1, with D perhaps being TRBD1 or TRBD2 (6 bases each). CDR1 is SGHRS, CDR2 YFSETQ, per germline. This CDR3 region has 14 residues. The V and J ends lost 4 bases and 10 bases respectively, with 18 bases between them. The CDR3 DNA reads as TGCGCCAGCAGCGCAACGGGGGCGTCTATCGAGCAGTTCTTC. This gives the protein CASSATGASIEQFF.

There are a few counts of this clonotype. The chain combines TRBV11-2 with TRBJ2-2; TRBD1 is a possible D gene (5 bases). This CDR3 comprises 17 residues. With 5 bases removed from V and 0 bases from J, the gap between germline ends came to 16 bases. Looked up from germline, CDR1 is SGHAT and CDR2 is FQNNGV. This chain's CDR3 is CASSDKWQGSNTGELFF. The DNA of the CDR3 is TGTGCCAGCAGCGATAAATGGCAGGGTTCGAACACCGGGGAGCTGTTTTTT. Complete variable domain (other parts from reference TRBV11-2 and TRBJ2-2): EAGVAQSPRYKIIEKRQSVAFWCNPISGHATLYWYQQILGQGPKLLIQFQNNGVVDDSQLPKDRFSAERLKGVDSTLKIQPAKLEDSAVYLCASSDKWQGSNTGELFFGEGSRLTVL.

This clonotype showed up just a few times. The V and J genes are TRBV5-1 and TRBJ2-7; 7 bases are a match to TRBD1. This CDR3 contains 14 residues. After removal of 4 bases from V and 5 bases from J, the junction contained 9 bases not matched to a gene. Germline loops: CDR1 SGHRS, CDR2 YFSETQ. The CDR3 loop is CASSKTGDLNEQYF. CDR3 coding DNA: TGCGCCAGCAGCAAAACAGGGGATCTCAACGAGCAGTACTTC.

This rearrangement joins TRBV4-2 to TRBJ2-2; tentative D call: TRBD2 (5 bases). This CDR3 contains 16 residues. Germline CDR1 is LGHNA and CDR2 is YNFKEQ. V was pared by 1 base and J by 2 bases, with 11 bases between. CDR3 coding DNA: TGTGCCAGCAGCCAAGTGCTTCGGGGAAACACCGGGGAGCTGTTTTTT. Its translation is CASSQVLRGNTGELFF.

The V and J genes are TRBV20-1 and TRBJ2-1; TRBD2 matches at 12 bases. The J segment lost 7 bases and the V segment lost 6 bases, leaving 7 bases of the junction unmatched. The CDR3 is 14 amino acids. Germline CDR1 reads DFQATT; CDR2 reads SNEGSKA (reference sequence). The CDR3 DNA reads as TGCAGTGCGAGCGGACTAGCGGGAATTAATGAGCAGTTCTTC. This sequence encodes CSASGLAGINEQFF.

This clonotype appeared a few times. The chain joins TRBV29-1 to TRBJ2-3; 9 nucleotides line up with TRBD1. This CDR3 region has 15 residues. The trim removed 2 bases at V and 2 bases at J, leaving 5 bases unmatched. CDR1 is SQVTM and CDR2 is ANQGSEA in the germline V gene. CDR3 in amino acids: CSVERTGDSTDTQYF. The CDR3 region has the DNA TGCAGCGTTGAAAGGACAGGGGACTCCACAGATACGCAGTATTTT.

Ten or more counts support this clonotype. V and J are TRBV5-1 and TRBJ2-7; the match to TRBD1 covers 7 bases. Germline-derived CDR1 and CDR2 are SGHRS and YFSETQ. This CDR3 region has 13 residues. Germline trimming cut 4 bases from V and 5 bases from J; bases unmatched to any gene: 6. Here the CDR3 reads CASSLTGSHEQYF. The CDR3 region has the DNA TGCGCCAGCAGCCTGACAGGGAGCCACGAGCAGTACTTC.

About this clonotype itself: Since a much larger clone is just one base distant, this may be a read error. The chain links TRBV7-2 to TRBJ1-6, with TRBD1 matching 10 bases. This CDR3 is 15 amino acids long. The germline V gene encodes CDR1 SGHTA and CDR2 FQGNSA. The CDR3 DNA follows: TGTGCCAGCAACCTACCGGGACAGGGGAATTCACCCCTCCTCTTT. It is translated as CASNLPGQGNSPLLF.

This chain connects TRBV4-3 to TRBJ2-7, with 13 positions matching TRBD2. This CDR3 has 16 amino acids. CDR1 is LGHNA, CDR2 YSLEER, per germline. Trimming took 5 bases from V and 2 from J; bases not matched to a gene: 6. CDR3 loop: CASSIGTSGVPYEQYF. CDR3 DNA sequence: TGCGCCAGCAGCATAGGGACTAGCGGGGTACCCTACGAGCAGTACTTC.

The table lists this clonotype with a few counts. V and J are TRBV7-9 and TRBJ2-1, with a possible D match to TRBD2 (7 bases). V shed 5 bases and J shed 4 bases, with 15 bases lying between them. CDR1 is SEHNR, CDR2 FQNEAQ, per germline (reference sequence). The CDR3 contains 15 residues. The DNA of the CDR3 is TGTGCCAGCAGCGCGGGGGCCCGCGGGTACAATGAGCAGTTCTTC. Its protein is CASSAGARGYNEQFF.

The chain couples TRBV20-1 to TRBJ2-5; the D gene is possibly TRBD2 (5 bases). Looked up from germline, CDR1 is DFQATT and CDR2 is SNEGSKA (reference sequence). The V end was cut by 0 bases, the J end by 5 bases, with 16 bases between. The CDR3 has 15 residues. The CDR3 protein is CSARDGERGWETQYF. CDR3 nucleotides: TGCAGTGCTAGAGACGGAGAACGAGGGTGGGAGACCCAGTACTTC.

The V call is TRBV27, the J call TRBJ1-2; 10 bases agree with TRBD1. The length of the CDR3 is 15 residues. Germline assignment: CDR1 MNHEY and CDR2 SMNVEV (reference sequence). Germline trimming cut 6 bases from V and 7 bases from J; bases unmatched to any gene: 11. The CDR3 coding sequence is TGTGCCAGCAGGCCCAAGACAGGGGGCGCCGGTGGCTACACCTTC. Translated, it gives CASRPKTGGAGGYTF.

This clonotype was seen repeatedly, ten times or more. The rearrangement uses TRBV4-1 and TRBJ1-4, with 8 bases identical to TRBD1. This CDR3 region has 18 residues. CDR1 and CDR2 from the germline V gene are MGHRA and YSYEKL. J gave up 5 bases and V 1 base, and 12 bases lay outside the gene matches. DNA for the CDR3: TGCGCCAGCAGCCAAGCCCGGAGCTTGGCAGGGGGCAATGAAAAACTGTTTTTT. It encodes CASSQARSLAGGNEKLFF.

The V gene is TRBV4-3, the J gene TRBJ2-2; D unresolved. Germline V gene data show CDR1 as LGHNA and CDR2 as YSLEER. Trimming removed 0 bases from V and 4 bases from J, with 12 bases in between. The CDR3 extends over 16 amino acids. The CDR3 loop is CASSQEDFGSTGELFF. For the CDR3, the DNA is TGCGCCAGCAGCCAAGAAGACTTTGGTTCCACCGGGGAGCTGTTTTTT.

This clonotype appeared a few times. The CDR3 DNA reads as TGCAGTGCTAACCTTGGGACAGGGAGGACGCCAACCTACGAGCAGTACTTC. Protein: CSANLGTGRTPTYEQYF. The chain is built from TRBV20-1 and TRBJ2-7; 9 bases align to TRBD1. CDR1 DFQATT and CDR2 SNEGSKA come from the germline V gene (reference sequence). The CDR3 runs to 17 residues. With V trimmed by 4 bases and J by 2 bases, 15 bases remained unmatched.